The entry below gives a single T cell receptor beta chain sequence along with its context. The antigen this receptor binds is unknown. No qualities accompany the bases; no much larger clone lies one base away. The junction shows trimming of 2 bases on V and 5 bases on J, plus 9 bases between the germline ends. As encoded in the germline V gene, CDR1 is SGDLS while CDR2 is YYNGEE. The CDR3 covers 13 residues, taking in both the cysteine and the phenylalanine. Just the 39-base CDR3 DNA is kept, in frame starting at base 1. Library creation used RT-PCR. The sequencer was an Illumina HiSeq 2500. TCRdb handled the public reads itself, with Q25 trimming in fastp and clone calling in MiXCR, and kept productive beta chains. Identical CDR3 proteins give one entry, which carries the most common genes and DNA. For this sample there are roughly 500,000 distinct CDR3 sequences; around 25% appear just once. The biggest ten clones account for under 2.5% of the sample.

This specimen belongs to a study of response to subunit inactivated influenza vaccine (dated 2018 in TCRdb). With regard to the full study: Deep quantitative profiling of the T cell receptor repertoire was used in the study to follow responses to a trivalent subunit inactivated influenza vaccine.

What the work shows at the level of the full study, not this receptor alone: The authors proposed that each seasonal influenza vaccination may bring in only a limited number of new T cells.

Sample: CD4+ T cells sorted from PBMCs, taken more than 4 days after vaccination. This receptor was taken from a man over 45 who received an inactivated influenza vaccine. Donor details come from another sample of the same person, matched by shared clones. The sequence is built from TRBV9 and TRBJ2-3, with the D gene not clear enough to name. CDR3 sequence: CASSVSGRDTQYF. At the DNA level, the sequence is TGTGCCAGCAGCGTGTCAGGAAGAGATACGCAGTATTTT.